This is a list of T cell receptor beta chains from one sample in a study of shared clonotypes between healthy human individuals. Sequenced by immunoSEQ multiplex PCR; TCRdb stores in-frame clones only, minus some. Here the sample spans 1.5 million to 2.5 million clones, approximately 95% being singletons. Sequenced: naive CD8+ T cells sorted from blood. The origin of the receptors is a man aged 18 to 30 in good health. Both conserved end residues are part of each CDR3. A D gene is named only where the DNA matches it firmly. Clone size is stated in some rows and not others, as once, few, many or a class when expanded.

V gene,clone size,J gene,D gene,CDR3 protein,CDR3 DNA
TRBV5-5,NA,TRBJ2-7,NA,CASSLEGGPYEQYF,TGTGCCAGCAGCTTGGAGGGGGGCCCCTACGAGCAGTACTTC
TRBV27,NA,TRBJ2-7,TRBD2,CASSKQLAGPYEQYF,TGTGCCAGCAGTAAACAACTAGCGGGGCCCTACGAGCAGTACTTC
TRBV13,NA,TRBJ2-7,TRBD2,CASSPDGRSGSYEQYF,TGTGCCAGCAGCCCCGATGGACGCAGCGGGAGTTACGAGCAGTACTTC
TRBV5-4,NA,TRBJ2-1,TRBD2,CASSRGLAGGPQFF,TGTGCCAGCAGCAGGGGACTAGCGGGGGGTCCGCAGTTCTTC
TRBV10-3,NA,TRBJ1-2,NA,CAISDTDYGYTF,TGTGCCATCAGTGACACGGACTATGGCTACACCTTC
TRBV5-1,NA,TRBJ2-1,TRBD2,CASSLAGVEQFF,TGCGCCAGCAGCTTAGCGGGAGTTGAGCAGTTCTTC
TRBV29-1,NA,TRBJ1-2,TRBD1,CSAGPGQLLAGGANYGYTF,TGCAGCGCCGGACCGGGACAGTTGTTGGCTGGAGGTGCTAACTATGGCTACACCTTC
TRBV2,few,TRBJ1-2,NA,CASIRQANYGYTF,TGTGCCAGCATAAGACAGGCCAACTATGGCTACACCTTC
TRBV13,NA,TRBJ2-5,NA,CASSLGSKETQYF,TGTGCCAGCAGCTTAGGATCTAAGGAGACCCAGTACTTC
TRBV6-5,NA,TRBJ1-5,NA,CASSQGPSSNQPQHF,TGTGCCAGCAGCCAAGGACCGAGTAGCAATCAGCCCCAGCATTTT
TRBV9,NA,TRBJ2-2,NA,CASSGTDTGELFF,TGTGCCAGCAGCGGGACAGATACCGGGGAGCTGTTTTTT
TRBV28,NA,TRBJ2-5,TRBD1,CASSFPRRQGQETQYF,TGTGCCAGCAGTTTCCCGAGAAGACAGGGACAAGAGACCCAGTACTTC
TRBV11-2,NA,TRBJ2-1,NA,CASSLDPGSSYNEQFF,TGTGCCAGCAGCTTAGATCCGGGTAGCTCCTACAATGAGCAGTTCTTC
TRBV4-1,NA,TRBJ1-1,NA,CASSQDLGWTEAFF,TGCGCCAGCAGCCAAGATTTAGGGTGGACTGAAGCTTTCTTT
TRBV7-2,once,TRBJ2-7,TRBD2,CASRAGGSVEQYF,TGTGCCAGCAGGGCGGGAGGCTCTGTAGAGCAGTACTTC
TRBV7-8,NA,TRBJ2-1,NA,CASSLTPYTHDEQFF,TGTGCCAGCAGCTTAACCCCATATACCCACGATGAGCAGTTCTTC
TRBV7-2,NA,TRBJ1-2,NA,CASSNGGGYGYTF,TGTGCCAGCAGCAACGGAGGGGGCTATGGCTACACCTTC
TRBV7-9,NA,TRBJ2-2,NA,CASLAFMAGTNTGELFF,TGTGCCAGCTTGGCCTTTATGGCGGGGACGAACACCGGGGAGCTGTTTTTT
TRBV5-1,NA,TRBJ2-7,TRBD2,CASSFLAGGPPYEQYF,TGCGCCAGCAGCTTTCTAGCGGGGGGGCCCCCCTACGAGCAGTACTTC
TRBV25-1,NA,TRBJ1-2,NA,CASSEWPRGGGYTF,TGTGCCAGCAGTGAGTGGCCTAGGGGTGGTGGCTACACCTTC
TRBV6-1,NA,TRBJ2-7,NA,CASSEWVGGYSYEQYF,TGTGCCAGCAGTGAGTGGGTTGGGGGGTATTCTTACGAGCAGTACTTC
TRBV6-9,few,TRBJ1-5,NA,CARPGGTQGRPQHF,TGTGCCCGCCCGGGAGGGACACAAGGACGGCCCCAGCATTTT
TRBV11-2,NA,TRBJ2-7,NA,CASSLVRDSYEQYF,TGTGCCAGCAGCTTAGTCCGGGACTCCTACGAGCAGTACTTC
TRBV5-1,NA,TRBJ1-1,NA,CASSNRETSLGPEAFF,TGCGCCAGCAGCAACCGGGAAACGTCTTTGGGACCTGAAGCTTTCTTT
TRBV15,NA,TRBJ1-6,TRBD1,CATSREGAGGDNSPLHF,TGTGCCACCAGCAGAGAAGGGGCAGGGGGGGATAATTCACCCCTCCACTTT
TRBV6-5,NA,TRBJ2-3,NA,CASSPGGAGTDTQYF,TGTGCCAGCAGCCCTGGAGGGGCGGGCACAGATACGCAGTATTTT
TRBV4-3,NA,TRBJ2-7,NA,CASSQDYGQIYEQYF,TGCGCCAGCAGCCAAGATTACGGTCAAATCTACGAGCAGTACTTC
TRBV4-1,NA,TRBJ2-3,TRBD1,CASSHYTTGPQTDTQYF,TGCGCCAGCAGCCATTACACGACAGGGCCCCAGACAGATACGCAGTATTTT
TRBV6-5,NA,TRBJ2-7,TRBD1,CASSFSGQGYEQYF,TGTGCCAGCAGTTTCTCGGGACAGGGCTACGAGCAGTACTTC
TRBV5-6,NA,TRBJ2-7,NA,CASSFSSEQYF,TGTGCCAGCAGCTTTTCGTCCGAGCAGTACTTC
TRBV5-6,NA,TRBJ1-2,TRBD1,CASSSGQLPTYGYTF,TGTGCCAGCAGCTCGGGACAGCTCCCGACGTATGGCTACACCTTC
TRBV9,NA,TRBJ1-5,NA,CASSPPDSNQPQHF,TGTGCCAGCAGCCCCCCGGATAGCAATCAGCCCCAGCATTTT
TRBV11-3,NA,TRBJ2-1,TRBD2,CASSSPETSGGTNEQFF,TGTGCCAGCAGCTCCCCCGAGACTAGCGGGGGGACGAATGAGCAGTTCTTC
TRBV4-3,NA,TRBJ2-5,TRBD2,CASSQSAGVWETQYF,TGCGCCAGCAGCCAATCCGCGGGAGTCTGGGAGACCCAGTACTTC
TRBV7-9,NA,TRBJ2-5,TRBD1,CASSLQRTGAGETQYF,TGTGCCAGCAGCTTACAGCGGACAGGGGCGGGGGAGACCCAGTACTTC
TRBV5-5,NA,TRBJ1-6,NA,CASSLSWGRAGEDSPLHF,TGTGCCAGCAGCTTAAGCTGGGGACGGGCAGGGGAAGATTCACCCCTCCACTTT
TRBV27,NA,TRBJ1-2,NA,CASSPRGWPYGYTF,TGTGCCAGCAGTCCCCGCGGCTGGCCCTATGGCTACACCTTC
TRBV6-5,NA,TRBJ2-7,NA,CASAGLNYEQYF,TGTGCCAGCGCAGGACTCAACTACGAGCAGTACTTC
TRBV2,NA,TRBJ2-5,NA,CASRPQEYQETQYF,TGTGCCAGCAGACCTCAGGAGTACCAAGAGACCCAGTACTTC
TRBV6-5,NA,TRBJ1-2,TRBD1,CASSGTGTPRGYTF,TGTGCCAGCAGTGGGACAGGGACACCGAGGGGCTACACCTTC
TRBV19,once,TRBJ1-1,NA,CASNTGFSEAFF,TGTGCCAGCAATACAGGGTTTAGTGAAGCTTTCTTT
TRBV7-2,NA,TRBJ2-7,TRBD1,CASSSTGTGGYEQYF,TGTGCCAGCAGCTCGACCGGGACAGGGGGCTACGAGCAGTACTTC
TRBV28,NA,TRBJ1-5,NA,CASSIAGANQPQHF,TGTGCCAGCAGTATTGCCGGGGCCAATCAGCCCCAGCATTTT
TRBV7-9,NA,TRBJ1-1,NA,CASSTPLESEAFF,TGTGCCAGCAGCACTCCGCTCGAGTCTGAAGCTTTCTTT
TRBV6-6,once,TRBJ2-1,TRBD1,CASSYPLRGTYNEQFF,TGTGCCAGCAGTTACCCTCTCAGGGGGACCTACAATGAGCAGTTCTTC
TRBV11-2,NA,TRBJ2-3,TRBD2,CASSARSAGGPNTQYF,TGTGCCAGCAGCGCGCGTAGTGCGGGGGGGCCAAATACGCAGTATTTT
TRBV7-9,NA,TRBJ2-1,NA,CASSSSDTSSYNEQFF,TGTGCCAGCAGCTCATCCGACACGAGCTCCTACAATGAGCAGTTCTTC
TRBV29-1,NA,TRBJ2-2,TRBD2,CSVFREGSTGELFF,TGCAGCGTCTTCCGGGAGGGTAGCACCGGGGAGCTGTTTTTT
TRBV5-1,NA,TRBJ1-2,TRBD1,CASSDLTGVPYGYTF,TGCGCCAGCAGCGATCTTACAGGGGTACCCTATGGCTACACCTTC